This entry is about one T cell receptor beta chain. Its target is not known. These data belong to a study of identical twins. TCRdb processed the 5' RACE reads anew with MiXCR; each CDR3 protein has one entry. The table shows approximately 470,000 distinct CDR3 sequences, with approximately 15% occurring only once. Trimming left V 7 bases short and J 4 bases short, with 17 bases between. There are 15 residues in the CDR3. The germline CDR1 and CDR2 sequences are LNHDA and SQIVND (reference sequence). General study findings and limits: Surplus twin overlap in beta out-of-frame sequences was less pronounced.

The sample was also reused in another study, on yellow fever vaccine responses in identical twins.

The TCR comes from a woman between 18 and 30 years old in good health. J is TRBJ1-5 and V is TRBV19, with no clear D. Sequenced sample: CD4+ T cells sorted from blood. The CDR3 DNA is TGTGCCAGTACCTTACTCGGCAGCAAGAATCAGCCCCAGCATTTT. Translation: CASTLLGSKNQPQHF.